One sample yielded the 8 T cell receptor beta chains listed below, sequenced in a study of blood T cells in healthy people across ages. Through a sample-barcoded 5' primer and a J-beta primer mix, a second PCR was run for roughly 6 to 11 cycles. TCRdb ran MiXCR on the 5' RACE reads and lists one entry per CDR3 protein. This repertoire shows over 500,000 distinct CDR3 sequences, 40% to 65% found once; its top ten account for about 13%. Sequencing input: blood. These TCRs come from a woman over 75 in good health.

V and J are TRBV9 and TRBJ2-1; 8 bases fit TRBD2. CDR1 is SGDLS, CDR2 YYNGEE, per germline. This CDR3 spans 15 amino acids. V trimming: 5 bases; J trimming: 4 bases; junction bases outside the gene matches: 8. CDR3 sequence reads: CASRPAGGRYNEQFF. CDR3 in DNA: TGTGCCAGCAGGCCCGCGGGGGGACGTTACAATGAGCAGTTCTTC. Drawing the rest from reference TRBV9 and TRBJ2-1, the complete variable domain is DSGVTQTPKHLITATGQRVTLRCSPRSGDLSVYWYQQSLDQGLQFLIQYYNGEERAKGNILERFSAQQFPDLHSELNLSSLELGDSALYFCASRPAGGRYNEQFFGPGTRLTVL.

The chain combines TRBV4-1 with TRBJ2-7, with a weak D call TRBD1 (5 bases). The CDR3 is 16 amino acids. Per germline, CDR1 MGHRA and CDR2 YSYEKL. Trimming cost V 1 base and J 3 bases, with 16 bases left between them. The CDR3 sequence: CASSQVKDIRHYEQYF. CDR3 DNA sequence: TGCGCCAGCAGCCAAGTTAAGGACATCAGGCACTACGAGCAGTACTTC.

The chain carries TRBV9 and TRBJ2-5, with 7 bases aligning to TRBD1. The J call may be incorrect, as the DNA end agrees better with TRBJ2-7. This CDR3 spans 15 amino acids. Germline values: CDR1 SGDLS, CDR2 YYNGEE. CDR3 sequence reads: CASSVQGGARGEQYF. The DNA of the CDR3 is TGTGCCAGCAGCGTCCAAGGGGGCGCCCGGGGCGAGCAGTACTTC.

This clonotype was recorded once. The V gene is TRBV5-1, the J gene TRBJ2-7; 11 bases agree with TRBD2. The CDR3 is 15 amino acids. J lost 3 bases, V lost 1 base, and 3 bases had no gene match. Germline loops: CDR1 SGHRS, CDR2 YFSETQ. This CDR3 is CASSLTSGSCYEQYF. The CDR3 coding sequence is TGCGCCAGCAGCTTGACTAGCGGGAGTTGCTACGAGCAGTACTTC.

In regard to this clonotype: At one end, the junction sequence differs from germline, possibly due to a read error. This sequence joins TRBV28 and TRBJ2-7, with 7 bases fitting TRBD2. Germline loops: CDR1 MDHEN, CDR2 SYDVKM. CDR3 length equals 16 residues. The CDR3 reads CASSLSRAGHSYEQHF. The CDR3 DNA sequence: TGTGCCAGCAGTTTATCAAGAGCGGGGCACTCCTACGAGCAGCACTTC.

The CDR3 region has the DNA TGTGCCAGCAGCTTGTTACAGTCCTATGGCTACACCTTC. Protein sequence: CASSLLQSYGYTF. The chain carries TRBV7-2 and TRBJ1-2, with D unclear. The CDR3 consists of 13 residues. The germline V and J ends were trimmed by 3 bases and 4 bases, with 9 bases remaining between them. In germline, CDR1 is SGHTA, CDR2 FQGNSA. Combining the CDR3 with reference TRBV7-2 and TRBJ1-2 gives the whole variable domain GAGVSQSPSNKVTEKGKDVELRCDPISGHTALYWYRQSLGQGLEFLIYFQGNSAPDKSGLPSDRFSAERTGGSVSTLTIQRTQQEDSAVYLCASSLLQSYGYTFGSGTRLTVV.

The chain is built from TRBV7-3 and TRBJ1-1; D may be TRBD1 (5 bases). CDR3 length: 15 amino acids. CDR1 is SGHTA, CDR2 FQGTGA, per germline. Trimming stripped 5 bases from V and 0 bases from J, with 13 bases between. Here the CDR3 DNA reads TGTGCCAGCAGCCAGGGCTACGGCATGAACACTGAAGCTTTCTTT. This codes for CASSQGYGMNTEAFF.

This clonotype has more than one count but fewer than ten. The CDR3 nucleotides are TGCAGTGCTAGAGCCGACAGCCGGAGGGCTTTCTTT. It specifies CSARADSRRAFF. This chain joins TRBV20-1 and TRBJ1-1; D is possibly TRBD1 (5 bases). The CDR3 covers 12 residues. Germline assignment: CDR1 DFQATT and CDR2 SNEGSKA (reference sequence). Trimming removed 1 base from V and 11 bases from J, with 14 bases in between.